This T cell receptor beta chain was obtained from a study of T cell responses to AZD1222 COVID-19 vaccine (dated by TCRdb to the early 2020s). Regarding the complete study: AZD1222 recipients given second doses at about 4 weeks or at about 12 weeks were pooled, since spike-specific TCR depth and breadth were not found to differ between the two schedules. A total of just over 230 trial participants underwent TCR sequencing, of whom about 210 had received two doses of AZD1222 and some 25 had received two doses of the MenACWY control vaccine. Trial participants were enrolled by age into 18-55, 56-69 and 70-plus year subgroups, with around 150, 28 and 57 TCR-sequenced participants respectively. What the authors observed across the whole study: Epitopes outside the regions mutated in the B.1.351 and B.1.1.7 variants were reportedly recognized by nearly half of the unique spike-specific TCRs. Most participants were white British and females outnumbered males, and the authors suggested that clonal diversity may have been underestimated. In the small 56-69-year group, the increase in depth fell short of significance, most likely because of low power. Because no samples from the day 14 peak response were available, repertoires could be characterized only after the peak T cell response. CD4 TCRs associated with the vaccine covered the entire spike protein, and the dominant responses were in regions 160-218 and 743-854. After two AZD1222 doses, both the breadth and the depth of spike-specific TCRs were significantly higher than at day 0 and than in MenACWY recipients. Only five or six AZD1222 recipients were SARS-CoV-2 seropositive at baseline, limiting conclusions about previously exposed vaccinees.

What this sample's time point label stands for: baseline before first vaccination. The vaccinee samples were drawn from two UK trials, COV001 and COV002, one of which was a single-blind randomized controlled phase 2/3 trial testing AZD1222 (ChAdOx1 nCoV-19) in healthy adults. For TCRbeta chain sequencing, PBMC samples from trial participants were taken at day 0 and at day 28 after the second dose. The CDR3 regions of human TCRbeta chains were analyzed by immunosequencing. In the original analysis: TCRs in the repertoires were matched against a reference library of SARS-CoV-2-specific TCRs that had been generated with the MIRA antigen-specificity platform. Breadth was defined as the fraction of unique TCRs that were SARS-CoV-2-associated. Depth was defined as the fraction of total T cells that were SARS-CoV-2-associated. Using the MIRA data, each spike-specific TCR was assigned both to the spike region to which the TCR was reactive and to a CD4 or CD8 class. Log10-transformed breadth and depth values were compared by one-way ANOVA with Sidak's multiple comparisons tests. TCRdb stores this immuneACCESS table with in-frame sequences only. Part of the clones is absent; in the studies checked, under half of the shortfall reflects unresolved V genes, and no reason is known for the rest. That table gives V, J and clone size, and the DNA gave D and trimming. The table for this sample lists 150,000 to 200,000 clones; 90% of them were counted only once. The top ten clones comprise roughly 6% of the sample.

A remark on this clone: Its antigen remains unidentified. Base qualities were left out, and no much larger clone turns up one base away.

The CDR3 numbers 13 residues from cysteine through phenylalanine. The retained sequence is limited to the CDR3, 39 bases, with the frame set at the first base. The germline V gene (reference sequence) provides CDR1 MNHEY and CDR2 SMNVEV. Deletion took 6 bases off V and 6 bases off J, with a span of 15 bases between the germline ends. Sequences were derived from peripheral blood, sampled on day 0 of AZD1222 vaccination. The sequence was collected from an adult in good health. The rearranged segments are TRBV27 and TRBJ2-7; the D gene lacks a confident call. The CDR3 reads CASSLSPVVEQYF. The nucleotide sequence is TGTGCCAGCAGCCTCTCCCCGGTCGTCGAGCAGTACTTC.